This is a list of T cell receptor beta chains from one sample in a study of cytomegalovirus exposure and HLA in healthy donors. TCRdb's table, derived via immunoSEQ multiplex PCR, lists solely in-frame clones and lacks some. Of 150,000 to 200,000 clones listed, just under 90% were seen once; the top ten hold more than 1.2%. The specimen sequenced was PBMCs. These receptors were collected from a woman between 25 and 40 years old in good health and CMV-seronegative. Both conserved end residues are trimmed from each CDR3. A D gene is named only where the DNA matches it firmly.

TRBJ2-1	TRBV4-2	TRBD1	ASSLSPGGQGWDEQF
TRBJ1-5	TRBV4-1	-	ASSQGQDGNQPQH
TRBJ1-5	TRBV6-1	-	ASSPTSRQPQH
TRBJ1-5	TRBV7-9	TRBD1	ASSLRGQGEQPQH
TRBJ2-5	TRBV9	TRBD2	ASSALAGGYQETQY
TRBJ2-3	TRBV2	TRBD1	ASSVGTDSTDTQY
TRBJ2-1	TRBV27	TRBD1	ARPGQGSYNEQF
TRBJ1-2	TRBV19	-	ASEQSSHYGYT
TRBJ2-7	TRBV6-1	TRBD1	ASTPLRTGGYEQY
TRBJ2-7	TRBV19	-	ASSPDSSFYEQY
TRBJ2-2	TRBV29-1	-	SVRRRGELF
TRBJ2-5	TRBV7-8	TRBD2	ASSPIAGEIQETQY
TRBJ2-3	TRBV27	-	ASRQRPGFGTDTQY
TRBJ1-1	TRBV5-1	TRBD1	ASSPTGAQGEAF
TRBJ2-7	TRBV7-8	-	ASSLGSTGASYEQY
TRBJ2-7	TRBV9	TRBD2	ASSARGGAAEQY
TRBJ2-1	TRBV2	TRBD1	ASSEVGTGWNEQF
TRBJ2-1	TRBV5-1	TRBD1	ASSLETGTGIEQF
TRBJ1-5	TRBV19	TRBD1	ASSAPDRLSNQPQH
TRBJ2-1	TRBV2	TRBD1	ASRKGQGMGEQF
TRBJ1-1	TRBV5-4	TRBD1	ASSLGQGPTEAF
TRBJ2-5	TRBV5-1	TRBD1	ATNEGQGLWETQY
TRBJ2-5	TRBV5-5	TRBD2	ASNLAGVGETQY
TRBJ2-7	TRBV15	TRBD2	ATSREAGETYEQY
TRBJ1-1	TRBV30	-	AWAYGGANTEAF
TRBJ2-2	TRBV9	TRBD2	ASSVWEGTGELF
TRBJ2-6	TRBV4-1	TRBD1	ASSQGQGARGANVLT
TRBJ2-7	TRBV29-1	TRBD1	SASKDRAYEQY
TRBJ2-1	TRBV7-9	TRBD2	ASSLVRAGGYNEQF
TRBJ2-7	TRBV9	TRBD1	ASSPDGTAYEQY
TRBJ2-7	TRBV11-2	-	ASSPQGFISYEQY
TRBJ1-6	TRBV18	TRBD1	ASSRDGQGPSSYNSPLH
TRBJ1-2	TRBV15	-	ATSRAGLYGYT
TRBJ2-1	TRBV30	-	AWSPFWSELPRGWHEQF
TRBJ2-3	TRBV7-2	TRBD2	ASTLAGAWADTQY
TRBJ1-5	TRBV5-6	-	ASSPSTGLGPQH
TRBJ1-6	TRBV19	TRBD1	ASSPRTGFIGGANSPLH
TRBJ1-4	TRBV11-1	TRBD1	ASSLGRTGLDEKLF
TRBJ2-3	TRBV9	-	ASSSTRSTDTQY